These T cell receptor beta chains were read from a single sample in a study of cytomegalovirus exposure and HLA in healthy donors. Sequencing was performed with immunoSEQ multiplex PCR; in TCRdb, only in-frame clones are kept and a portion is missing. The sample lists around 30,000 clones, roughly 66% seen once, with roughly two fifths in the top ten. Source material: PBMCs. These receptors all come from a male donor in good health and CMV-seropositive. Both conserved end residues are part of each CDR3. The D gene is left open where the match is weak. For some rows the clone size is stated as once, few or many, or as a class when expanded; others skip it.

>TRBD2|-|TRBV18|TRBJ2-1
CASSRSGGRGINEQFF
TGTGCCAGCTCCCGTTCGGGGGGGCGGGGAATAAATGAGCAGTTCTTC
>-|few|TRBV4-1|TRBJ2-7
CASSPQPGLTYEQYF
TGCGCCAGCAGCCCGCAACCGGGACTCACCTACGAGCAGTACTTC
>-|few|TRBV25-1|TRBJ1-4
CASSEGQISEKLFF
TGTGCCAGCAGTGAAGGGCAGATTAGTGAAAAACTGTTTTTT
>-|-|TRBV28|TRBJ2-1
CASSTFYNEQFF
TGTGCCAGCAGTACTTTCTACAATGAGCAGTTCTTC
>-|-|TRBV5-6|TRBJ1-2
CASNPYARANYGYTF
TGTGCCAGCAACCCCTACGCCAGGGCCAACTATGGCTACACCTTC
>-|few|TRBV4-1|TRBJ1-2
CASSPPHGEYGYTF
TGCGCCAGCAGCCCCCCCCATGGGGAGTATGGCTACACCTTC
>TRBD1|-|TRBV30|TRBJ2-1
CVWSQGAPGEQFF
TGTGTCTGGAGTCAGGGGGCACCGGGTGAGCAGTTCTTC
>TRBD2|-|TRBV5-1|TRBJ2-1
CASSSLGLAGGGYNEQFF
TGCGCCAGCAGCTCCCTAGGACTAGCGGGAGGGGGATACAATGAGCAGTTCTTC
>TRBD2|once|TRBV29-1|TRBJ2-3
CSVETTGTSGITDTQYF
TGCAGCGTTGAAACTACCGGGACTAGCGGGATCACAGATACGCAGTATTTT
>TRBD2|-|TRBV2|TRBJ2-7
CASSIGTSGAHEQYF
TGTGCCAGCAGTATAGGGACTAGCGGGGCCCACGAGCAGTACTTC
>TRBD1|-|TRBV30|TRBJ1-2
CAWGPQGTVLGYTF
TGTGCCTGGGGACCACAGGGGACGGTACTCGGCTACACCTTC
>TRBD2|-|TRBV5-4|TRBJ2-7
CASSAPPGWVAGVAGEQYF
TGTGCCAGCAGCGCCCCGCCGGGATGGGTAGCGGGAGTGGCAGGGGAGCAGTACTTC
>-|-|TRBV6-5|TRBJ1-3
CASSLTVAKNTIYF
TGTGCCAGCAGTTTGACAGTCGCCAAAAACACCATATATTTT
>-|-|TRBV10-3|TRBJ1-2
CAIRSGQGGGYTF
TGTGCCATCAGGAGCGGGCAGGGAGGTGGCTACACCTTC
>TRBD2|once|TRBV28|TRBJ2-7
CASNTLGAGGNYEQYF
TGTGCCAGCAATACCCTGGGGGCGGGAGGGAACTACGAGCAGTACTTC
>-|-|TRBV2|TRBJ1-2
CASTMDKQVF
TGTGCCAGCACCATGGACAAGCAAGTCTTC
>TRBD1|-|TRBV4-1|TRBJ2-7
CASSGWDSLSEQYF
TGCGCCAGCAGCGGGTGGGACAGCCTCTCCGAGCAGTACTTC
>-|few|TRBV5-1|TRBJ1-3
CASSVAGGAGNTIYF
TGCGCCAGCAGCGTGGCGGGTGGAGCGGGAAACACCATATATTTT
>TRBD2|-|TRBV4-2|TRBJ2-5
CASSQITGAGGETQYF
TGTGCCAGCAGCCAGATAACAGGGGCGGGGGGGGAGACCCAGTACTTC
>TRBD1|-|TRBV28|TRBJ2-7
CASSFRGRGYEQYF
TGTGCCAGCAGTTTCCGGGGCAGGGGGTACGAGCAGTACTTC
>TRBD2|-|TRBV19|TRBJ2-2
CASSLLAGEGPTGELFF
TGTGCCAGTAGCCTTCTAGCGGGAGAGGGACCCACCGGGGAGCTGTTTTTT
>-|-|TRBV18|TRBJ2-7
CASSPPSPAQYF
TGTGCCAGCTCACCACCCAGTCCCGCGCAGTACTTC
>-|few|TRBV19|TRBJ1-1
CASKGGRESTEAFF
TGTGCCAGTAAAGGGGGTCGAGAGAGCACTGAAGCTTTCTTT
>TRBD1|few|TRBV19|TRBJ1-4
CASSTRDRDEKLFF
TGTGCCAGTAGCACACGGGACAGGGACGAAAAACTGTTTTTT
>-|-|TRBV6-4|TRBJ2-1
CASSEDSSYNEQFF
TGTGCCAGCAGTGAGGACAGCTCCTACAATGAGCAGTTCTTC
>-|-|TRBV28|TRBJ2-7
CASSLETARTYEQYF
TGTGCCAGCAGTCTAGAGACGGCCCGGACCTACGAGCAGTACTTC
>TRBD1|-|TRBV5-6|TRBJ2-7
CAHDGTDYEQYF
TGTGCCCACGACGGGACAGACTACGAGCAGTACTTC
>-|-|TRBV6-1|TRBJ1-1
CATMDRRSEAFF
TGTGCCACCATGGACAGACGGTCTGAAGCTTTCTTT
>TRBD1|-|TRBV2|TRBJ2-1
CASGEGQGIVDEQFF
TGTGCCAGCGGAGAGGGACAGGGGATCGTCGATGAGCAGTTCTTC
>-|few|TRBV6-1|TRBJ2-6
CASSPGAVANVLTF
TGTGCCAGCAGTCCAGGGGCGGTGGCCAACGTCCTGACTTTC
>-|few|TRBV7-2|TRBJ1-1
CASSPGGPANTEAFF
TGTGCCAGCAGCCCCGGGGGGCCGGCGAACACTGAAGCTTTCTTT